Below, one T cell receptor beta chain is given with its context. Per the germline V gene, CDR1 is ENHRY and CDR2 is SYGVKD. Trimming shortened V by 5 bases and J by 3 bases, and 16 bases separated the two germline ends. The length of the CDR3 is 15 residues. TCRdb re-derived calls from the RT-PCR reads in MiXCR, one entry per CDR3 protein. The sample records fewer than 800,000 distinct CDR3 sequences, more than 13% being singletons. Material for sequencing was memory CD4+ T cells from blood. The receptor was isolated from a female donor in good health, serving as a healthy control. The chain combines TRBV10-3 with TRBJ1-1; D possibly corresponds to TRBD1 (5 bases). CDR3 sequence: CAISISGTPDTEAFF. DNA of the CDR3: TGTGCCATCAGTATTTCCGGGACCCCCGACACTGAAGCTTTCTTT.